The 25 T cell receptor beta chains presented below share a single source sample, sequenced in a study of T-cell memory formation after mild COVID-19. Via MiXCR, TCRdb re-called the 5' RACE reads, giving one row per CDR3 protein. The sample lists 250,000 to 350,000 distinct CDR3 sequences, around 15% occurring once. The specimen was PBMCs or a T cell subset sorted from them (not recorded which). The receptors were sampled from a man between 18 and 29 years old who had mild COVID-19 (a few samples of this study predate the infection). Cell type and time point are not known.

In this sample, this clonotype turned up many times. CDR3 amino acids: CASSPLGYGYTF. The CDR3 nucleotides are TGTGCCAGCAGCCCTCTGGGTTATGGCTACACCTTC. This chain joins TRBV11-2 and TRBJ1-2, with D hard to call. V gave up 5 bases and J gave up 5 bases, with 9 bases separating them. This CDR3 contains 12 residues. Germline-derived CDR1 and CDR2 are SGHAT and FQNNGV. Complete variable domain (other parts from reference TRBV11-2 and TRBJ1-2): EAGVAQSPRYKIIEKRQSVAFWCNPISGHATLYWYQQILGQGPKLLIQFQNNGVVDDSQLPKDRFSAERLKGVDSTLKIQPAKLEDSAVYLCASSPLGYGYTFGSGTRLTVV.

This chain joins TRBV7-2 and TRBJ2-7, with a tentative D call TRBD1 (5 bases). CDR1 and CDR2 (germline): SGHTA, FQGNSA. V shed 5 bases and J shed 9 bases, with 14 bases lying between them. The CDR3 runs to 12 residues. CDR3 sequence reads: CASSVTRQRQYF. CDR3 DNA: TGTGCCAGCAGCGTAACCCGACAGAGGCAGTACTTC.

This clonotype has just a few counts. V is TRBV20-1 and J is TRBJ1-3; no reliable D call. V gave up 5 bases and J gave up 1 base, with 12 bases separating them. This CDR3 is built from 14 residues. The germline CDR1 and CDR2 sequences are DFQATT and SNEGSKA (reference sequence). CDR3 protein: CSAWTRHSGNTIYF. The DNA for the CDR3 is TGCAGTGCTTGGACGCGACATTCTGGAAACACCATATATTTT.

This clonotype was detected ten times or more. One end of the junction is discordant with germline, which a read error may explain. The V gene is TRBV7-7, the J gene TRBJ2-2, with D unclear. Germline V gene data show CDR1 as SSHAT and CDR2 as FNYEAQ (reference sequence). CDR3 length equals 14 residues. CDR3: CASSMGPYTGELFF. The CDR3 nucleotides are TGTGCTAGCAGCATGGGTCCATACACCGGGGAGCTGTTTTTT.

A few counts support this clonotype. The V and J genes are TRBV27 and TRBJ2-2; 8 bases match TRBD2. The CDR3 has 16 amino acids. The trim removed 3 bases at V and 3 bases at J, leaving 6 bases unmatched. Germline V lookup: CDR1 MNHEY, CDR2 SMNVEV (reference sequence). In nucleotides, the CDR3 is TGTGCCAGCAGTTTTTTGCGGGGGGCCTACACCGGGGAGCTGTTTTTT. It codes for CASSFLRGAYTGELFF.

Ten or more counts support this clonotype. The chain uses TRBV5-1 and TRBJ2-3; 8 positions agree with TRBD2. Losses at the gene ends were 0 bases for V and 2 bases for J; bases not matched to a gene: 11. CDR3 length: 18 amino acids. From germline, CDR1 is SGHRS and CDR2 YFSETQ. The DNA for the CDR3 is TGCGCCAGCAGCTTGGTCGGGGTCTTCGGGGGGGACACAGATACGCAGTATTTT. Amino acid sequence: CASSLVGVFGGDTDTQYF.

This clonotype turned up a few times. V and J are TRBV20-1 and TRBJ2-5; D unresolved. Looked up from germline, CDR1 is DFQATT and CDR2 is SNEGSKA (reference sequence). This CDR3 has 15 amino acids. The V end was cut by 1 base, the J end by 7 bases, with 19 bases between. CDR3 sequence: CSARVNPTAIGTQYF. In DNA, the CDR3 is TGCAGTGCTAGAGTCAACCCGACGGCGATTGGGACCCAGTACTTC.

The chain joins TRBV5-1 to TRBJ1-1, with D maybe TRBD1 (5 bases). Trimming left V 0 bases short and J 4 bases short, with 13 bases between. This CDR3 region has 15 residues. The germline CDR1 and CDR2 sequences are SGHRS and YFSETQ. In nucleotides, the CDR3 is TGCGCCAGCAGCTTGGGCCCCAGGGCGTTCACTGAAGCTTTCTTT. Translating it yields CASSLGPRAFTEAFF.

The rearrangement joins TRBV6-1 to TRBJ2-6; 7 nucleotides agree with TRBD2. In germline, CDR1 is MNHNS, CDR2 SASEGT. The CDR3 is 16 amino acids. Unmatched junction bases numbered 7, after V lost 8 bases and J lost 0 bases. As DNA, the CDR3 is TGTGCCAGCTCCCCTGGGGGGGGCTCTGGGGCCAACGTCCTGACTTTC. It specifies CASSPGGGSGANVLTF.

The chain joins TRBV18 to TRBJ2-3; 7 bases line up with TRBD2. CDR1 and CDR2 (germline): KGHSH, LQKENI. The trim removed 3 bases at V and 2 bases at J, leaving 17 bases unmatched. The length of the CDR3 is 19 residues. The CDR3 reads CASSPPGGSLLVATDTQYF. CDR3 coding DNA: TGTGCCAGCTCACCCCCGGGGGGATCGTTATTAGTCGCCACAGATACGCAGTATTTT.

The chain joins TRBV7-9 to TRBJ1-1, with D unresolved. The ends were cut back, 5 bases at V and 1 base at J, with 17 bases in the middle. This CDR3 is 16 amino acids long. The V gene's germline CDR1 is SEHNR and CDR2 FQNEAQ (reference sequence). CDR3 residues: CASSAIARNQNTEAFF. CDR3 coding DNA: TGTGCCAGCAGCGCAATTGCCAGAAACCAGAACACTGAAGCTTTCTTT.

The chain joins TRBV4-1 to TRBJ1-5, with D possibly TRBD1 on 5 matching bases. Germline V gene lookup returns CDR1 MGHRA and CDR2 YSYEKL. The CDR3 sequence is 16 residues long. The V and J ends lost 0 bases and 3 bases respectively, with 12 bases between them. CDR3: CASSQEGRVFNQPQHF. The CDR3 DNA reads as TGCGCCAGCAGCCAAGAGGGCAGGGTTTTCAATCAGCCCCAGCATTTT.

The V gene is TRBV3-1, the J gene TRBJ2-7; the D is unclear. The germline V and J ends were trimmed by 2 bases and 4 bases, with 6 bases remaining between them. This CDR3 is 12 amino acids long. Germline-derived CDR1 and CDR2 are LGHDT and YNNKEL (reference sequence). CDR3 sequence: CASSQPWYEQYV. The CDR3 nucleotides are TGTGCCAGCAGCCAACCGTGGTACGAGCAGTACGTC.

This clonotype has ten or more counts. The DNA for the CDR3 is TGTGCCAGCAGCCACTTGGGAGGACCGCGTTTGGAGGAGCAGTACTTC. This sequence encodes CASSHLGGPRLEEQYF. This rearrangement joins TRBV7-9 to TRBJ2-7, with D maybe TRBD2 (6 bases). Germline assignment: CDR1 SEHNR and CDR2 FQNEAQ (reference sequence). The V end lost 5 bases, the J end lost 7 bases, and 24 bases lay between the germline ends. The length of the CDR3 is 16 residues.

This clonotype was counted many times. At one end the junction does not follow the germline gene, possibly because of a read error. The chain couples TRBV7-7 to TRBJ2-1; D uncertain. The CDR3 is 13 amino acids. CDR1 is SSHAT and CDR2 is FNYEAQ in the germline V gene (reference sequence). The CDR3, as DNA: TGTGCTAGCAGCTCGGCGTGGGGTGGTGAGCAGTTCTTC. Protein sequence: CASSSAWGGEQFF. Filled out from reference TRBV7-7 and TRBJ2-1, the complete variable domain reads GAGVSQSPRYKVTKRGQDVTLRCDPISSHATLYWYQQALGQGPEFLTYFNYEAQPDKSGLPSDRFSAERPEGSISTLTIQRTEQRDSAMYRCASSSAWGGEQFFGPGTRLTVL.

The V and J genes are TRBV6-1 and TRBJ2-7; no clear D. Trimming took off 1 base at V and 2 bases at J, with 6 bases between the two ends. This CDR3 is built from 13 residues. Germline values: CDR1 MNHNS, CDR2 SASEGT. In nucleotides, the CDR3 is TGTGCCAGCAGTGAAGACAGCCCCTACGAGCAGTACTTC. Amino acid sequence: CASSEDSPYEQYF.

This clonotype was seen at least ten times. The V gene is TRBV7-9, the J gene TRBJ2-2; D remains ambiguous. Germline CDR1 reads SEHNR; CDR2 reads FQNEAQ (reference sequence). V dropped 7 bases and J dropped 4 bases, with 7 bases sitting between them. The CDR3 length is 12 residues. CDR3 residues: CASNGFTGELFF. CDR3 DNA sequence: TGTGCCAGCAATGGGTTCACCGGGGAGCTGTTTTTT.

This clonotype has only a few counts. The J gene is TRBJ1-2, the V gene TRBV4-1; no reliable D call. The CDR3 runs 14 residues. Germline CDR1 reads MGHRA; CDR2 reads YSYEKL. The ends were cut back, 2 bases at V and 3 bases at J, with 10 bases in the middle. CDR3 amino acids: CASSQWAADYGYTF. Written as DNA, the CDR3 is TGCGCCAGCAGCCAATGGGCGGCGGACTATGGCTACACCTTC.

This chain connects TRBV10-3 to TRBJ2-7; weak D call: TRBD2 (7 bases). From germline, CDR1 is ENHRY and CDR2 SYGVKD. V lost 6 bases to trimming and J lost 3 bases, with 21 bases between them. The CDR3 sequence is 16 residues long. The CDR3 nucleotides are TGTGCCATCAGCCCTGGGAGCGGGGAGGGGGTCTACGAGCAGTACGTC. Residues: CAISPGSGEGVYEQYV.

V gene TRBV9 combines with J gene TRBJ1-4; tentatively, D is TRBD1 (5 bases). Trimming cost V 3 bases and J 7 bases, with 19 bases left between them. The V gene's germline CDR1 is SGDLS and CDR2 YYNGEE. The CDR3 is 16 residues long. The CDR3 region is CASSAGASGPGEKLFF. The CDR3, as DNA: TGTGCCAGCAGCGCCGGTGCATCGGGGCCCGGTGAAAAACTGTTTTTT.

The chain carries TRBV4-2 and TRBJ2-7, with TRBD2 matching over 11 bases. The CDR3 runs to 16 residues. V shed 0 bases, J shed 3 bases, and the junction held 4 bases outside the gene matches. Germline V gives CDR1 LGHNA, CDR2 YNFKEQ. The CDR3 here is CASSQDPLAGGYEQYF. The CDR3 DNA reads TGTGCCAGCAGCCAAGATCCCCTAGCGGGGGGCTACGAGCAGTACTTC.

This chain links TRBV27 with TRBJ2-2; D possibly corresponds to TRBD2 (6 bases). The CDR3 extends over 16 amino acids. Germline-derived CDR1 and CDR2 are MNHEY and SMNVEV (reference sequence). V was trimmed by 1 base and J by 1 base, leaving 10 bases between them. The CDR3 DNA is TGTGCCAGCAGTTTATATCGGACTATGAACACCGGGGAGCTGTTTTTT. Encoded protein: CASSLYRTMNTGELFF.

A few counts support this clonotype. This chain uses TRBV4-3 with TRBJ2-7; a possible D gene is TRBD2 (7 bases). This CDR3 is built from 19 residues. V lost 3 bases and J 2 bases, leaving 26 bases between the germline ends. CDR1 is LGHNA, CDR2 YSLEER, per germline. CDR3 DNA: TGCGCCAGCAGCCACAGGGGATGTCTAGGGGACTACCTCCCCTACGAGCAGTACTTC. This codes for CASSHRGCLGDYLPYEQYF.

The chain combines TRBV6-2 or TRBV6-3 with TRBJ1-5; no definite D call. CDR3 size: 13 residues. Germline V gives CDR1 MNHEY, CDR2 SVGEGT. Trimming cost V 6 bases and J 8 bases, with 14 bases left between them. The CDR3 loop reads CASRRPGKEPQHF. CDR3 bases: TGTGCCAGCAGACGCCCCGGCAAGGAGCCCCAGCATTTT.

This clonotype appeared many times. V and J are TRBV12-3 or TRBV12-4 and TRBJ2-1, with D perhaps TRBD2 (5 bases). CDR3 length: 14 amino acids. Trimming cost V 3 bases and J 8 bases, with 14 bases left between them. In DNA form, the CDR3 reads TGTGCCAGCAGTTTCATCCTAGCAGCGGATGAGCAGTTCTTC. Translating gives CASSFILAADEQFF.